The 18 T cell receptor beta chains presented below share a single source sample, sequenced in a study of CD8+ T cells in alopecia areata. The treatment is: oral pan-JAK inhibitor, 5-10 mg twice daily. cDNA prepared by RNA extraction and subsequent reverse transcription served as the template for sequencing. Here immunoSEQ multiplex PCR was the method, and the copy in TCRdb shows in-frame clones only, minus some. The sample includes approximately 150,000 clones, less than 80% seen only once; the top ten take 12% to 15%. The sample in question was CD4+ T cells sorted from blood, obtained at week 24, from a patient treated with tofacitinib. The receptors here all came from a human donor with alopecia areata.

There are a few counts of this clone. DNA of the CDR3: TGTGCCAGCTCACCACGGACAGTGAACACTGAAGCTTTCTTT. It codes for CASSPRTVNTEAFF. V and J are TRBV18 and TRBJ1-1; D is possibly TRBD1 (6 bases). V lost 1 base, J lost 0 bases, and 6 bases lay in between. The CDR3 has 14 residues. Per germline, CDR1 KGHSH and CDR2 LQKENI.

The chain combines TRBV28 with TRBJ1-5; D call uncertain. Germline loops: CDR1 MDHEN, CDR2 SYDVKM. Between the trimmed V and J ends, which lost 7 bases and 1 base, there was a span of 17 bases. The CDR3 is made up of 16 amino acids. The CDR3 is CASTGRGVSSNQPQHF. CDR3 in DNA: TGTGCCAGCACCGGACGTGGGGTCTCGAGCAATCAGCCCCAGCATTTT.

The chain combines TRBV2 with TRBJ2-1; weak D call: TRBD1 (5 bases). This CDR3 comprises 14 residues. Trimming removed 3 bases from V and 4 bases from J, with 10 bases in between. CDR1 is SNHLY, CDR2 FYNNEI, per germline. The CDR3 region has the DNA TGTGCCAGCAGTGAGCATGCAGGGTACAATGAGCAGTTCTTC. Translated: CASSEHAGYNEQFF. The full variable domain, completed using reference TRBV2 and TRBJ2-1, is EPEVTQTPSHQVTQMGQEVILRCVPISNHLYFYWYRQILGQKVEFLVSFYNNEISEKSEIFDDQFSVERPDGSNFTLKIRSTKLEDSAMYFCASSEHAGYNEQFFGPGTRLTVL.

The V gene is TRBV23-1, the J gene TRBJ2-4; possibly TRBD2 for D (5 bases). TRBV23-1 is sorted into the ORF group, with uncertain function. The germline V and J ends were trimmed by 0 bases and 8 bases, with 11 bases remaining between them. This CDR3 is built from 14 residues. The chain's CDR3 is CASSQSWWGDIQYF. CDR3 nucleotides: TGCGCCAGCAGTCAATCTTGGTGGGGAGACATTCAGTACTTC.

This chain uses TRBV5-4 with TRBJ2-3, with TRBD2 identical over 14 bases. The CDR3 covers 16 residues. Unmatched junction bases numbered 9, after V lost 5 bases and J lost 7 bases. Germline assignment: CDR1 SGHNT and CDR2 YYREEE (reference sequence). The CDR3 region is CASSPMTSGGAHTQYF. CDR3 sequence (DNA): TGTGCCAGCAGTCCAATGACTAGCGGGGGGGCCCATACGCAGTATTTT.

CDR3 DNA: TGTGCCAGCAGCGCCGGACTGCTTAATGAAAAACTGTTTTTT. Protein sequence: CASSAGLLNEKLFF. This chain connects TRBV9 to TRBJ1-4; unclear D gene. Trimming took off 3 bases at V and 4 bases at J, with 10 bases between the two ends. The CDR3 is 14 amino acids. Germline V gene sequence: CDR1 SGDLS, CDR2 YYNGEE.

The chain joins TRBV6-5 to TRBJ1-5; D ambiguous. V lost 0 bases and J 6 bases, leaving 3 bases between the germline ends. CDR3 size: 12 residues. Germline V gene data show CDR1 as MNHEY and CDR2 as SVGAGI. The CDR3 DNA is TGTGCCAGCAGTTACTCGGGTCAGCCCCAGCATTTT. Translated: CASSYSGQPQHF.

The CDR3 loop reads CAWSATWGSETQYF. CDR3 nucleotide sequence: TGTGCCTGGAGTGCAACGTGGGGATCAGAGACCCAGTACTTC. The chain employs TRBV30 and TRBJ2-5, with D unresolved. The CDR3 spans 14 residues. Germline V gene lookup returns CDR1 GTSNPN and CDR2 SVGIG (reference sequence). Trimming took off 1 base at V and 4 bases at J, with 13 bases between the two ends.

The chain employs TRBV2 and TRBJ2-7; a possible D gene is TRBD2 (6 bases). Germline CDR1 and CDR2: SNHLY and FYNNEI. Trimming removed 8 bases from V and 11 bases from J, with 16 bases in between. CDR3 length equals 11 residues. The CDR3 DNA is TGTGCCAGCGGATCCGGGGCGGGGAAGTACTTC. Protein sequence: CASGSGAGKYF.

This clone came up a few times. This chain joins TRBV29-1 and TRBJ2-3, with D possibly TRBD2 on 5 matching bases. With 3 bases removed from V and 0 bases from J, the gap between germline ends came to 13 bases. The CDR3 has 15 amino acids. Germline CDR1 is SQVTM and CDR2 is ANQGSEA. CDR3 nucleotide sequence: TGCAGCGTTGAGAGGACGGGAACTAGCACAGATACGCAGTATTTT. Protein: CSVERTGTSTDTQYF.

The rearrangement links TRBV20-1 to TRBJ2-1; no clear D gene. The ends were cut back, 4 bases at V and 7 bases at J, with 8 bases in the middle. From germline, CDR1 is DFQATT and CDR2 SNEGSKA (reference sequence). This CDR3 comprises 11 residues. In nucleotides, the CDR3 is TGCAGTGCTACTCAAGGGAATGAGCAGTTCTTC. Its protein is CSATQGNEQFF.

This chain joins TRBV7-9 and TRBJ2-7; D call uncertain. With 2 bases removed from V and 1 base from J, the gap between germline ends came to 6 bases. The CDR3 contains 13 residues. Looked up from germline, CDR1 is SEHNR and CDR2 is FQNEAQ (reference sequence). The CDR3 sequence: CASSLIQSYEQYF. The DNA for the CDR3 is TGTGCCAGCAGCTTAATACAGTCCTACGAGCAGTACTTC.

This clone is a singleton in its sample. The chain carries TRBV12-5 and TRBJ2-2; D is perhaps TRBD1 (5 bases). This CDR3 spans 14 amino acids. Trimming stripped 3 bases from V and 7 bases from J, with 12 bases between. Germline CDR1 is LGHNT and CDR2 is FRNRAP. The DNA for the CDR3 is TGTGCTAGTGGTTTCGCAGGGTCGAACGGGGAGCTGTTTTTT. This encodes CASGFAGSNGELFF.

There are a few counts of this clone. The genes are TRBV29-1 and TRBJ2-1; D gene ambiguous. The V end was cut by 3 bases, the J end by 9 bases, with 15 bases between. The CDR3 is made up of 13 amino acids. Germline CDR1 is SQVTM and CDR2 is ANQGSEA. The CDR3 protein is CSVDGLGLSEQFF. DNA of the CDR3: TGCAGCGTTGACGGGTTGGGTTTGAGTGAGCAGTTCTTC.

This clone was recorded a few times. This chain links TRBV4-1 with TRBJ2-7, with 7 nucleotides matching TRBD1. The CDR3 length is 16 residues. The V gene's germline CDR1 is MGHRA and CDR2 YSYEKL. V trimming: 0 bases; J trimming: 0 bases; junction bases outside the gene matches: 5. The CDR3 region has the DNA TGCGCCAGCAGCCAAGAGACCGGGACAGCCTCCTACGAGCAGTACTTC. This gives the protein CASSQETGTASYEQYF.

The V call is TRBV19, the J call TRBJ1-2; 7 bases are a match to TRBD1. Germline lookup yields CDR1 LNHDA and CDR2 SQIVND (reference sequence). Germline trimming cut 6 bases from V and 4 bases from J; bases unmatched to any gene: 8. CDR3 length: 14 amino acids. CDR3 sequence reads: CASSDRARVYGYTF. The CDR3 nucleotides are TGTGCCAGTAGCGACAGGGCTCGGGTCTATGGCTACACCTTC.

The chain joins TRBV6-1 to TRBJ2-7; perhaps D is TRBD1 or TRBD2 (5 bases each). The length of the CDR3 is 15 residues. Germline V CDR1 and CDR2: MNHNS, SASEGT. Trimming took off 7 bases at V and 2 bases at J, with 18 bases between the two ends. CDR3 sequence: CASTLNNQGAYEQYF. The CDR3 DNA reads TGTGCCAGCACCCTAAATAATCAGGGAGCCTACGAGCAGTACTTC.

V and J are TRBV5-1 and TRBJ2-7; D perhaps matches TRBD2 (5 bases). Deletions cut 4 bases from V and 0 bases from J, with 20 bases between. This CDR3 has 17 residues. Per germline, CDR1 SGHRS and CDR2 YFSETQ. Written as DNA, the CDR3 is TGCGCCAGCAGCCCAGCCTACCTGACGGGAAGCTCCTACGAGCAGTACTTC. Its translation is CASSPAYLTGSSYEQYF.